A selection of T cell receptor beta chains follows, all from one sample in a study of blood T cell repertoires in COVID-19. Only in-frame clones appear in the TCRdb table, and some are missing; sequencing was by immunoSEQ multiplex PCR. The sample has 400,000 to 500,000 clones, 88% seen once. The specimen sequenced was PBMCs or T cells enriched from blood (not recorded which). The receptors derive from a woman between 18 and 30 years old who had been exposed to COVID-19. Each CDR3 is given with its conserved first and last residue. The order of the fields is J gene, V gene, CDR3 protein.

j_gene: TRBJ2-7; v_gene: TRBV29-1; CDR3aa: CSVAGGQGPYEQYF
j_gene: TRBJ1-1; v_gene: TRBV29-1; CDR3aa: CSAQGVNTNTEAFF
j_gene: TRBJ2-7; v_gene: TRBV9; CDR3aa: CASSVGGTDFPYEQYF
j_gene: TRBJ2-1; v_gene: TRBV5-1; CDR3aa: CASSLVLAGESSYNEQFF
j_gene: TRBJ2-1; v_gene: TRBV7-2; CDR3aa: CASSSLANSYNEQFF
j_gene: TRBJ1-6; v_gene: TRBV6-2/TRBV6-3; CDR3aa: CASSYKWGGGNSPLHF
j_gene: TRBJ2-6; v_gene: TRBV18; CDR3aa: CASHSSGANVLTF
j_gene: TRBJ1-2; v_gene: TRBV6-5; CDR3aa: CASSPLPLTNYGYTF
j_gene: TRBJ1-5; v_gene: TRBV30; CDR3aa: CAWSCNDRPNQPQHF
j_gene: TRBJ1-3; v_gene: TRBV25-1; CDR3aa: CASSGTGAYSGNTIYF
j_gene: TRBJ1-5; v_gene: TRBV10-3; CDR3aa: CAISAGKQGQPQHF
j_gene: TRBJ2-3; v_gene: TRBV7-6; CDR3aa: CASSLVPSGHTDTQYF
j_gene: TRBJ2-4; v_gene: TRBV5-4; CDR3aa: CASSALPQGTKNIQYF
j_gene: TRBJ2-1; v_gene: TRBV28; CDR3aa: CASNRLAQYNEQFF
j_gene: TRBJ1-4; v_gene: TRBV7-9; CDR3aa: CASTLNEKLFF
j_gene: TRBJ1-1; v_gene: TRBV27; CDR3aa: CASSFTGQRTEAFF
j_gene: TRBJ2-1; v_gene: TRBV5-6; CDR3aa: CASSAGGEQFF
j_gene: TRBJ2-7; v_gene: TRBV21-1; CDR3aa: CASSKPPGQGKCSYEQYF
j_gene: TRBJ2-1; v_gene: TRBV25-1; CDR3aa: CASAVENEQFF
j_gene: TRBJ1-1; v_gene: TRBV6-5; CDR3aa: CASRFLGQANTEAFF
j_gene: TRBJ1-2; v_gene: TRBV3-1/TRBV3-2; CDR3aa: CASSHPRGQTGYGYTF
j_gene: TRBJ2-4; v_gene: TRBV28; CDR3aa: CASSPTGVTAKNIQYF
j_gene: TRBJ2-2; v_gene: TRBV13; CDR3aa: CASSPSGRTGELFF
j_gene: TRBJ2-7; v_gene: TRBV10-2; CDR3aa: CASSDGLHSYEQYF
j_gene: TRBJ2-5; v_gene: TRBV6-5; CDR3aa: CASSIGLSQETQYF
j_gene: TRBJ2-1; v_gene: TRBV18; CDR3aa: CASSPLLAGEGKNEQFF
j_gene: TRBJ2-5; v_gene: TRBV7-2; CDR3aa: CASSLGAEARRETQYF
j_gene: TRBJ1-5; v_gene: TRBV9; CDR3aa: CASSVGQGNQPQHF
j_gene: TRBJ2-4; v_gene: TRBV3-1/TRBV3-2; CDR3aa: CASSQGGRAKNIQYF
j_gene: TRBJ2-5; v_gene: TRBV10-3; CDR3aa: CAIRARGVQETQYF
j_gene: TRBJ1-1; v_gene: TRBV10-2; CDR3aa: CASRSTGSVPEAFF
j_gene: TRBJ2-7; v_gene: TRBV27; CDR3aa: CASSNLGGQGPYEQYF
j_gene: TRBJ2-6; v_gene: TRBV5-1; CDR3aa: CASSSQGTVAGANVLTF
j_gene: TRBJ2-3; v_gene: TRBV9; CDR3aa: CASSVEQGSTDTQYF
j_gene: TRBJ2-7; v_gene: TRBV7-9; CDR3aa: CASTSTGYQQYF
j_gene: TRBJ2-2; v_gene: TRBV9; CDR3aa: CASSAYTGELFF
j_gene: TRBJ2-7; v_gene: TRBV19; CDR3aa: CASSIGGITYEQYF
j_gene: TRBJ1-1; v_gene: TRBV3-1/TRBV3-2; CDR3aa: CASSQVQGQSSAFF
j_gene: TRBJ1-2; v_gene: TRBV29-1; CDR3aa: CSVFPSRGGKRYTF
j_gene: TRBJ2-7; v_gene: TRBV24-1; CDR3aa: CATSDLVGQGTHEQYF
j_gene: TRBJ1-1; v_gene: TRBV5-6; CDR3aa: CASSQGSTEAFF
j_gene: TRBJ2-2; v_gene: TRBV5-6; CDR3aa: CASSLDDRVATGELFF
j_gene: TRBJ1-3; v_gene: TRBV19; CDR3aa: CASTRTPSSGNTIYF
j_gene: TRBJ2-5; v_gene: TRBV5-1; CDR3aa: CASSWGLSEETQYF
j_gene: TRBJ1-2; v_gene: TRBV7-9; CDR3aa: CASSFGTENYGYTF
j_gene: TRBJ2-2; v_gene: TRBV7-9; CDR3aa: CASSLGLAGTGELFF
j_gene: TRBJ2-7; v_gene: TRBV16; CDR3aa: CASSQGTGVYEQYF
j_gene: TRBJ2-1; v_gene: TRBV18; CDR3aa: CASSPRTDSYNEQFF
j_gene: TRBJ2-2; v_gene: TRBV21-1; CDR3aa: CASSTDTGELFF
j_gene: TRBJ1-3; v_gene: TRBV19; CDR3aa: CASSIGRQTLSGNTIYF
j_gene: TRBJ1-6; v_gene: TRBV2; CDR3aa: CASSEAFRGGSPLHF
j_gene: TRBJ2-7; v_gene: TRBV9; CDR3aa: CASSVGQGDTYEQYF
j_gene: TRBJ2-5; v_gene: TRBV11-3; CDR3aa: CASSFAGGIGETQYF